This T cell receptor (beta chain) was sequenced during a study of a mutant IDH1 vaccine in newly diagnosed glioma. Study at large: Onset of vaccination occurred 4-6 weeks following radiotherapy alone, or with temozolomide cycles. The treated population exhibited a male proportion of roughly 62%, a female proportion of about 38%, and a mean age of about 40 years.

Clones were read by immunoSEQ multiplex PCR, and TCRdb kept only the in-frame ones, dropping some. The table has tens of thousands of clones, over 60% seen once; the top ten hold 4% to 5.5%. The time point denotes: week 47, end of study. All doses held 300 ug of mutant IDH1 20-mer peptide, with topical imiquimod. The V gene's germline CDR1 is WSHSY and CDR2 SAAADI. This CDR3 is 13 amino acids long. The ends lost 10 bases at V and 9 bases at J; junction bases unmatched: 6. Worth noting for this clone: Its target is not known.

The chain has TRBV10-2 and TRBJ1-6; 10 bases map to TRBD1. This sample comprised PBMCs, obtained from a glioma patient whose treatment included an IDH1 peptide vaccine. The sequence derives from a woman aged 40-49 years with glioma. Some clones in this sample may be carry-over from other donors' samples. CDR3 protein: CAIRDRGGSPLHF. CDR3 coding DNA: TGCGCCATCCGGGACAGGGGAGGTTCACCCCTCCACTTT.